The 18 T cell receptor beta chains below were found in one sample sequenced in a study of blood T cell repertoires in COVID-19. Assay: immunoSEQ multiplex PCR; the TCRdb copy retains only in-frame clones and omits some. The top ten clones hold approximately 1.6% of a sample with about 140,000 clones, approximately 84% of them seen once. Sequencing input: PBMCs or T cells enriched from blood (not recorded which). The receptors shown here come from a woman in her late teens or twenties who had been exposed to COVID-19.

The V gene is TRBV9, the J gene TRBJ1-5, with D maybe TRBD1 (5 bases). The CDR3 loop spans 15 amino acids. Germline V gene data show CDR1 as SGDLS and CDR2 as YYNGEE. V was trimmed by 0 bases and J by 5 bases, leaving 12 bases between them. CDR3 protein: CASSVEVGGDQPQHF. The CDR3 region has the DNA TGTGCCAGCAGCGTAGAGGTGGGAGGGGATCAGCCCCAGCATTTT. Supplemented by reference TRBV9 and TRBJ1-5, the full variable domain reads DSGVTQTPKHLITATGQRVTLRCSPRSGDLSVYWYQQSLDQGLQFLIQYYNGEERAKGNILERFSAQQFPDLHSELNLSSLELGDSALYFCASSVEVGGDQPQHFGDGTRLSIL.

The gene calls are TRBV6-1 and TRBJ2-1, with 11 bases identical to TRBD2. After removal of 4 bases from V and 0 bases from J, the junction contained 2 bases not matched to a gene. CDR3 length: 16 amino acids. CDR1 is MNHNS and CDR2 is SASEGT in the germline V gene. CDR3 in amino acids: CASSVTSGTSYNEQFF. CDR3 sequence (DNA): TGTGCCAGCAGTGTGACTAGCGGGACCTCCTACAATGAGCAGTTCTTC.

The CDR3 is CSVEDQGDAGYTF. The CDR3 DNA sequence: TGCAGCGTTGAAGATCAAGGGGATGCTGGCTACACCTTC. The chain joins TRBV29-1 to TRBJ1-2, with D maybe TRBD1 (5 bases). Trimming left V 0 bases short and J 7 bases short, with 12 bases between. The germline V gene has CDR1 SQVTM and CDR2 ANQGSEA. The length of the CDR3 is 13 residues.

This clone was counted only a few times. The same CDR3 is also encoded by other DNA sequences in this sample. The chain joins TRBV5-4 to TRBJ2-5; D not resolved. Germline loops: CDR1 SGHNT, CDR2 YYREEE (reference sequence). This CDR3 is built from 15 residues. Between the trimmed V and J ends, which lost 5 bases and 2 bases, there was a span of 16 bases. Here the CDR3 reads CASSFSGSPQETQYF. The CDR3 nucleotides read TGTGCCAGCAGTTTTTCGGGTTCCCCACAAGAGACCCAGTACTTC.

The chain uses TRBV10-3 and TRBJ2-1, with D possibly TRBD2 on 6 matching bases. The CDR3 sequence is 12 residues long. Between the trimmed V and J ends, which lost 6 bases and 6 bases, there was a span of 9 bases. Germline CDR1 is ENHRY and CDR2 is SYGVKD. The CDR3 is CAISISGNEQFF. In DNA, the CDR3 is TGTGCCATCAGCATTAGCGGCAATGAGCAGTTCTTC.

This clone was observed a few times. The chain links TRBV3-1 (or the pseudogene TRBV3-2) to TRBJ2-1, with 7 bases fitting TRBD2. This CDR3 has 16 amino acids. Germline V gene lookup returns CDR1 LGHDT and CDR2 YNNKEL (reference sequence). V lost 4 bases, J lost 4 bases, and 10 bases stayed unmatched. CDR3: CASSLGAGALYNEQFF. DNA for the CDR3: TGTGCCAGCAGCCTAGGCGCGGGAGCCCTTTACAATGAGCAGTTCTTC.

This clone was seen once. This CDR3 is CASSYSRVNDQPQHF. CDR3 nucleotide sequence: TGTGCCAGCAGTTACTCCAGGGTAAACGATCAGCCCCAGCATTTT. The chain is built from TRBV6-5 and TRBJ1-5, with D tentatively TRBD1 (5 bases). Per germline, CDR1 MNHEY and CDR2 SVGAGI. The CDR3 has 15 residues. V was shortened by 0 bases and J by 5 bases, with 11 bases between the two germline ends.

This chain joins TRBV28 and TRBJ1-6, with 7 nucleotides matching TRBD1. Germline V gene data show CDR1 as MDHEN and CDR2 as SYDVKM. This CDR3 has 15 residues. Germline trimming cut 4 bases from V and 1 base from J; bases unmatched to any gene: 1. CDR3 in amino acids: CASSSGGSYNSPLHF. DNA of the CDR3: TGTGCCAGCAGTTCAGGGGGTTCCTATAATTCACCCCTCCACTTT.

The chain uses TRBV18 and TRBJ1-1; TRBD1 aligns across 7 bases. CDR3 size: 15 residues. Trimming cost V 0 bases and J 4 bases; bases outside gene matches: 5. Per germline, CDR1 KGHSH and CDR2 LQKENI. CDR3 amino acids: CASSPPMTGITEAFF. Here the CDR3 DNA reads TGTGCCAGCTCACCACCGATGACAGGGATCACTGAAGCTTTCTTT. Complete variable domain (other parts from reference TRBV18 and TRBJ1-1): NAGVMQNPRHLVRRRGQEARLRCSPMKGHSHVYWYRQLPEEGLKFMVYLQKENIIDESGMPKERFSAEFPKEGPSILRIQQVVRGDSAAYFCASSPPMTGITEAFFGQGTRLTVV.

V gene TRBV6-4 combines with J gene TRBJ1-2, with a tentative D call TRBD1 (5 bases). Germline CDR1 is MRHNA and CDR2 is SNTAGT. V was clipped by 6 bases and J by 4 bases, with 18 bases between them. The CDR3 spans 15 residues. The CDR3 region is CASSDNGANPYGYTF. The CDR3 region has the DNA TGTGCCAGCAGCGACAATGGGGCCAACCCCTATGGCTACACCTTC.

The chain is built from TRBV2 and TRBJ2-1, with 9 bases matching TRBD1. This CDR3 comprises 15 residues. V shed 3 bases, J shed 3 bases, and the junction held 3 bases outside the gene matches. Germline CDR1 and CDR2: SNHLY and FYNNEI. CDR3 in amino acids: CASSEGQGHYNEQFF. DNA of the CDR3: TGTGCCAGCAGTGAGGGACAGGGTCACTACAATGAGCAGTTCTTC.

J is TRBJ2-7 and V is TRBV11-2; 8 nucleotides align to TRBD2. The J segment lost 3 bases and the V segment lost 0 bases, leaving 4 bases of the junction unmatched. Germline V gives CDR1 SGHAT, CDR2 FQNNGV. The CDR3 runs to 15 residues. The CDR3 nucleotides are TGTGCCAGCAGCTTAGAATCGGGAGGGTTCTACGAGCAGTACTTC. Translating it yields CASSLESGGFYEQYF.

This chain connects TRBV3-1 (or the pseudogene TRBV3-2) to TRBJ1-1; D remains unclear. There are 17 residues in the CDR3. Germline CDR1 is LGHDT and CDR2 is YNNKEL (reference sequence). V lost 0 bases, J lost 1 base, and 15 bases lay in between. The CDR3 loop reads CASSQEWSWRGNTEAFF. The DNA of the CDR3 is TGTGCCAGCAGCCAAGAATGGTCATGGCGGGGGAACACTGAAGCTTTCTTT.

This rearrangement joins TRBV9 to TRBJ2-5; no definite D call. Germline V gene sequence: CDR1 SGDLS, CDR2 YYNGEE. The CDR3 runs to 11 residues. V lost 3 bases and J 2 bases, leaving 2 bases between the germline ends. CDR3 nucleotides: TGTGCCAGCAGCGCGCAAGAGACCCAGTACTTC. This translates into CASSAQETQYF. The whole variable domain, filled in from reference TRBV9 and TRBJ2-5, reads DSGVTQTPKHLITATGQRVTLRCSPRSGDLSVYWYQQSLDQGLQFLIQYYNGEERAKGNILERFSAQQFPDLHSELNLSSLELGDSALYFCASSAQETQYFGPGTRLLVL.

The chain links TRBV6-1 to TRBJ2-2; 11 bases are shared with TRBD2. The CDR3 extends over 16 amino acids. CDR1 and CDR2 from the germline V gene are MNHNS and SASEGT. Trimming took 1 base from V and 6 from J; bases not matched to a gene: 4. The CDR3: CASSEGTSGRPGELFF. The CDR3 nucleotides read TGTGCCAGCAGTGAAGGCACTAGCGGGAGACCCGGGGAGCTGTTTTTT.

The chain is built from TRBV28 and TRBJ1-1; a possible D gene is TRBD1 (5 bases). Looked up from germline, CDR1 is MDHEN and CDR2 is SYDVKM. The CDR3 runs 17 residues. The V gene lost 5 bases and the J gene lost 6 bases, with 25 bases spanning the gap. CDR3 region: CASSGPGGEGTKSEAFF. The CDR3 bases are TGTGCCAGCAGTGGCCCTGGGGGGGAGGGGACTAAATCTGAAGCTTTCTTT.

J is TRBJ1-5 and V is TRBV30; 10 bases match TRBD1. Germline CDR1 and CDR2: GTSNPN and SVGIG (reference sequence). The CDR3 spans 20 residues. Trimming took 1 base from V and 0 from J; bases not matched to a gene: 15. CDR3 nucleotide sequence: TGTGCCTGGAGTGGGAATTGGGACAGGGGCGGATATGGTAGCAATCAGCCCCAGCATTTT. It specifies CAWSGNWDRGGYGSNQPQHF.

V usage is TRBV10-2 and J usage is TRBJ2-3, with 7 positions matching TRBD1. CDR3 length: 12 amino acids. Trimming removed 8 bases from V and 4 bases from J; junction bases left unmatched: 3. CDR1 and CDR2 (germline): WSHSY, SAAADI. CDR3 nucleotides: TGCGCCAGCTGTACAGGGGCAGATACGCAGTATTTT. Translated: CASCTGADTQYF.